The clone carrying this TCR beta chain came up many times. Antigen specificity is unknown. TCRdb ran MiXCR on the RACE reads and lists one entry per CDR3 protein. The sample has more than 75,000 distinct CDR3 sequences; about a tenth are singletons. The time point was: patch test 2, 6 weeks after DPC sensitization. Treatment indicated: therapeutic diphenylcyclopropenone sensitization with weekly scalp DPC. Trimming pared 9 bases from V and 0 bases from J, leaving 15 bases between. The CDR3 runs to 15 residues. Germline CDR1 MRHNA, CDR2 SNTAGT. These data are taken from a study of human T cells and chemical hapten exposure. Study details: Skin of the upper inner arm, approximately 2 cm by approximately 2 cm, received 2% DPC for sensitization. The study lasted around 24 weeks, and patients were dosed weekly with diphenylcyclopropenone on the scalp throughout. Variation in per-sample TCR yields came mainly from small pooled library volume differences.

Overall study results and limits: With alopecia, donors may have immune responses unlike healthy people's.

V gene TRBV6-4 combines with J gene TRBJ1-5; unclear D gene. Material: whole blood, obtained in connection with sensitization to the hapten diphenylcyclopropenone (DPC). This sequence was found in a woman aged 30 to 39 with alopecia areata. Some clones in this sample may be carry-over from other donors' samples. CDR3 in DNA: TGTGCCAGGACGCCTCGGTCGTATAGCAATCAGCCCCAGCATTTT. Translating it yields CARTPRSYSNQPQHF.